Shown below are 27 T cell receptor beta chains from a single sample sequenced in a study of shared clonotypes between healthy human individuals. Method: immunoSEQ multiplex PCR; TCRdb's copy keeps in-frame clones and lacks some. The top ten clones hold over 1.3% of a sample with over a million clones, about 77% of them seen once. Sequencing was done on a sample of memory CD4+ T cells sorted from blood. Stated subset: CD45RA-negative fraction. The origin of the receptors is a young man in good health.

The rearrangement joins TRBV19 to TRBJ2-7; 7 bases are shared with TRBD2. J was trimmed by 4 bases and V by 3 bases; bases with no gene match: 3. CDR3 length equals 13 residues. CDR1 is LNHDA, CDR2 SQIVND, per germline (reference sequence). The CDR3 nucleotides read TGTGCCAGTAGTATGAGCGGGAAATACGAGCAGTACTTC. Protein sequence: CASSMSGKYEQYF.

The genes are TRBV5-4 and TRBJ2-5, with 7 bases that match TRBD1. Germline trimming cut 0 bases from V and 1 base from J; bases unmatched to any gene: 3. Looked up from germline, CDR1 is SGHNT and CDR2 is YYREEE (reference sequence). The CDR3 extends over 15 amino acids. CDR3 in amino acids: CASSLVGTAQETQYF. DNA of the CDR3: TGTGCCAGCAGCTTGGTAGGGACAGCCCAAGAGACCCAGTACTTC.

This clone was counted a few times. CDR3 region: CATSGWGFQETQYF. The CDR3 DNA reads TGTGCCACCTCCGGTTGGGGGTTCCAAGAGACCCAGTACTTC. The J gene is TRBJ2-5, the V gene TRBV19; D may correspond to TRBD1 or TRBD2 (5 bases each). Germline assignment: CDR1 LNHDA and CDR2 SQIVND (reference sequence). The CDR3 runs to 14 residues. The germline V and J ends were trimmed by 10 bases and 1 base, with 16 bases remaining between them.

V and J are TRBV6-1 and TRBJ1-1, with 10 bases that match TRBD1. This CDR3 is built from 15 residues. CDR1 and CDR2 (germline): MNHNS, SASEGT. Trimming took 4 bases from V and 4 from J; bases not matched to a gene: 6. CDR3 nucleotide sequence: TGTGCCAGCAGTGTTGACAGGGGGCTGCGCACTGAAGCTTTCTTT. Residues: CASSVDRGLRTEAFF.

This clone was recorded only once. J is TRBJ2-5 and V is TRBV28, with 11 bases fitting TRBD2. This CDR3 region has 15 residues. Trimming took 5 bases from V and 5 from J; bases not matched to a gene: 7. CDR1 and CDR2 (germline): MDHEN, SYDVKM. In DNA form, the CDR3 reads TGTGCCAGCAGTAAAAGACTAGCGGGGTTGGAGACCCAGTACTTC. Its translation is CASSKRLAGLETQYF.

The chain couples TRBV7-9 to TRBJ1-5, with D perhaps TRBD1 (5 bases). The CDR3 spans 16 residues. Per the germline V gene, CDR1 is SEHNR and CDR2 is FQNEAQ (reference sequence). Trimming removed 5 bases from V and 2 bases from J, with 16 bases in between. CDR3 coding DNA: TGTGCCAGCAGCCCAATGGGAAGGGGTGGCAATCAGCCCCAGCATTTT. Translation: CASSPMGRGGNQPQHF.

This clone was counted between two and nine times. The rearrangement joins TRBV6-1 to TRBJ1-5, with D possibly matching TRBD1 (5 bases). Germline values: CDR1 MNHNS, CDR2 SASEGT. The V end was cut by 5 bases, the J end by 3 bases, with 14 bases between. The CDR3 runs 15 residues. CDR3 nucleotides: TGTGCCAGCAGTCAGGAGTACAGGCCCAATCAGCCCCAGCATTTT. Its translation is CASSQEYRPNQPQHF.

V and J are TRBV5-4 and TRBJ2-3, with TRBD2 identical over 7 bases. The length of the CDR3 is 13 residues. Germline lookup yields CDR1 SGHNT and CDR2 YYREEE (reference sequence). The J segment lost 3 bases and the V segment lost 5 bases, leaving 3 bases of the junction unmatched. The chain's CDR3 is CASRDGGTDTQYF. The CDR3, as DNA: TGTGCCAGCAGGGACGGGGGGACAGATACGCAGTATTTT. The full variable domain, its missing parts supplied by reference TRBV5-4 and TRBJ2-3, is ETGVTQSPTHLIKTRGQQVTLRCSSQSGHNTVSWYQQALGQGPQFIFQYYREEENGRGNFPPRFSGLQFPNYSSELNVNALELDDSALYLCASRDGGTDTQYFGPGTRLTVL.

This clone was picked up a small number of times. V usage is TRBV6-6 and J usage is TRBJ2-3; 10 bases match TRBD1. CDR3 size: 15 residues. The junction had 4 bases not matched to a gene; V was cut back by 6 bases and J by 1 base. Germline CDR1 reads MNHNY; CDR2 reads SVGAGI (reference sequence). CDR3 nucleotide sequence: TGTGCCAGCAGGTCCGGGACAGGGGGCACAGATACGCAGTATTTT. This encodes CASRSGTGGTDTQYF.

J is TRBJ1-1 and V is TRBV10-3, with no clear D. The CDR3 sequence is 13 residues long. CDR1 and CDR2 (germline): ENHRY, SYGVKD. Trimming removed 10 bases at V and 3 bases at J, with 15 bases between. CDR3 in amino acids: CASPMVGDTEAFF. The CDR3, as DNA: TGTGCCAGCCCTATGGTGGGAGACACTGAAGCTTTCTTT.

The chain recombines TRBV6-5 with TRBJ2-7; TRBD2 agrees at 8 bases. CDR3 length: 13 amino acids. CDR1 MNHEY and CDR2 SVGAGI come from the germline V gene. The J segment lost 5 bases and the V segment lost 6 bases, leaving 6 bases of the junction unmatched. CDR3 DNA sequence: TGTGCCAGCAGAAGGGGAGCGGGAGACGAGCAGTACTTC. Amino acids: CASRRGAGDEQYF.

V usage is TRBV25-1 and J usage is TRBJ1-1; D gene uncertain. Germline lookup yields CDR1 MGHDK and CDR2 SYGVNS. Trimming removed 6 bases at V and 1 base at J, with 6 bases between. This CDR3 has 12 amino acids. CDR3 region: CASRVGNTEAFF. The CDR3 coding sequence is TGTGCCAGCAGGGTAGGGAACACTGAAGCTTTCTTT.

This clone was counted only a few times. CDR3 residues: CASSRTRNTGELFF. The DNA of the CDR3 is TGTGCCAGCAGCAGGACTAGGAACACCGGGGAGCTGTTTTTT. The chain carries TRBV11-1 and TRBJ2-2; 7 bases match TRBD2. There are 14 residues in the CDR3. Trimming cost V 5 bases and J 1 base; bases outside gene matches: 1. Per germline, CDR1 SGHAT and CDR2 FQDESV (reference sequence).

This chain uses TRBV7-6 with TRBJ1-3, with 7 positions matching TRBD1. The CDR3 loop spans 14 amino acids. Germline V CDR1 and CDR2: SGHVS, FNYEAQ. V trimming: 2 bases; J trimming: 4 bases; junction bases outside the gene matches: 2. DNA for the CDR3: TGTGCCAGCAGCTTAACAGGGGACGGAAACACCATATATTTT. Its protein product is CASSLTGDGNTIYF.

The chain combines TRBV28 with TRBJ2-7; 10 bases line up with TRBD1. The CDR3 runs 12 residues. V lost 10 bases and J lost 7; bases outside the gene matches: 7. Per germline, CDR1 MDHEN and CDR2 SYDVKM. The CDR3 spells CATGQGVGEQYF. CDR3 bases: TGTGCCACCGGACAGGGGGTGGGAGAGCAGTACTTC.

V is TRBV5-6 and J is TRBJ1-2, with D unresolved. Per the germline V gene, CDR1 is SGHDT and CDR2 is YYEEEE. V was cut by 4 bases and J by 0 bases, with 16 bases left in between. The CDR3 runs to 16 residues. In DNA form, the CDR3 reads TGTGCCAGCAGCCCCCGATCTCTACCGGCTAACTATGGCTACACCTTC. Protein sequence: CASSPRSLPANYGYTF.

The rearrangement uses TRBV6-1 and TRBJ2-5; D is uncertain. Germline-derived CDR1 and CDR2 are MNHNS and SASEGT. With 1 base removed from V and 1 base from J, the gap between germline ends came to 10 bases. This CDR3 is built from 15 residues. The CDR3 bases are TGTGCCAGCAGTGAAGGCGGCAGGCTCCAAGAGACCCAGTACTTC. It codes for CASSEGGRLQETQYF.

This rearrangement joins TRBV7-9 to TRBJ2-2; D is unresolved. CDR1 is SEHNR, CDR2 FQNEAQ, per germline (reference sequence). V lost 5 bases to trimming and J lost 6 bases, with 10 bases between them. CDR3 length equals 13 residues. Written as DNA, the CDR3 is TGTGCCAGCAGCACTCGAGACCCCGGGGAGCTGTTTTTT. It codes for CASSTRDPGELFF.

The CDR3 bases are TGTGCCTGGAGTCCAAAAGAGACCCAGTACTTC. Translated: CAWSPKETQYF. The chain employs TRBV30 and TRBJ2-5; D ambiguous. This CDR3 is built from 11 residues. Germline CDR1 is GTSNPN and CDR2 is SVGIG (reference sequence). V lost 2 bases and J lost 3, with 4 bases in between. Drawing the rest from reference TRBV30 and TRBJ2-5, the complete variable domain is SQTIHQWPATLVQPVGSPLSLECTVEGTSNPNLYWYRQAAGRGLQLLFYSVGIGQISSEVPQNLSASRPQDRQFILSSKKLLLSDSGFYLCAWSPKETQYFGPGTRLLVL.

On this clone: This specimen includes other DNA sequences encoding the same CDR3. The chain combines TRBV25-1 with TRBJ2-1; D is possibly TRBD1 or TRBD2 (5 bases each). This CDR3 contains 12 residues. Germline CDR1 and CDR2: MGHDK and SYGVNS. Trimming stripped 3 bases from V and 7 bases from J, with 7 bases between. The CDR3 here is CASSDWGNEQFF. In DNA form, the CDR3 reads TGTGCCAGCAGTGATTGGGGGAATGAGCAGTTCTTC.

CDR3 region: CASSPPFGASDTQYF. For the CDR3, the DNA is TGTGCCAGCTCACCACCATTTGGGGCGTCGGATACGCAGTATTTT. V is TRBV18 and J is TRBJ2-3; weak D call: TRBD1 (5 bases). CDR1 and CDR2 from the germline V gene are KGHSH and LQKENI. The V and J ends lost 0 bases and 6 bases respectively, with 13 bases between them. This CDR3 is built from 15 residues.

This chain connects TRBV19 to TRBJ1-1, with a possible D match to TRBD1 (5 bases). V was clipped by 5 bases and J by 1 base, with 8 bases between them. Germline V gives CDR1 LNHDA, CDR2 SQIVND (reference sequence). The CDR3 spans 13 residues. In DNA form, the CDR3 reads TGTGCCAGTAGTTGGCAGGGGAACACTGAAGCTTTCTTT. Its translation: CASSWQGNTEAFF.

This clone was seen only once. The V gene is TRBV7-2, the J gene TRBJ1-5, with 8 bases aligning to TRBD1. CDR1 is SGHTA, CDR2 FQGNSA, per germline. V lost 6 bases, J lost 5 bases, and 0 bases stayed unmatched. There are 12 residues in the CDR3. The CDR3 reads CASRTGDQPQHF. CDR3 in DNA: TGTGCCAGCAGGACAGGGGATCAGCCCCAGCATTTT.

J is TRBJ2-3 and V is TRBV18; D gene ambiguous. V was shortened by 6 bases and J by 5 bases, with 12 bases between the two germline ends. Germline V lookup: CDR1 KGHSH, CDR2 LQKENI. CDR3 length: 13 amino acids. This CDR3 reads CASSGSVVDTQYF. The DNA for the CDR3 is TGTGCCAGCTCCGGGTCGGTAGTAGATACGCAGTATTTT.

The chain carries TRBV10-3 and TRBJ2-7; TRBD1 is a possible D gene (6 bases). V was trimmed by 6 bases and J by 2 bases, leaving 11 bases between them. Per the germline V gene, CDR1 is ENHRY and CDR2 is SYGVKD. The CDR3 has 13 amino acids. Written as DNA, the CDR3 is TGTGCCATCAGCAGGGGCTCCCCCTACGAGCAGTACTTC. As protein: CAISRGSPYEQYF.

The J gene is TRBJ2-2, the V gene TRBV10-1; D possibly corresponds to TRBD2 (7 bases). This CDR3 has 14 residues. The V gene lost 9 bases and the J gene lost 2 bases, with 13 bases spanning the gap. Germline V gene sequence: CDR1 WNHNN, CDR2 SYGVQD (reference sequence). This chain's CDR3 is CASRGAVNTGELFF. CDR3 bases: TGCGCCAGTCGGGGGGCCGTCAACACCGGGGAGCTGTTTTTT.

The CDR3 nucleotides read TGTGCCAGTAGTATTCAGGGGTTTTCCGGGTACTCTGGAAACACCATATATTTT. Its translation: CASSIQGFSGYSGNTIYF. The V gene is TRBV19, the J gene TRBJ1-3; D perhaps matches TRBD1 (6 bases). CDR3 length: 18 amino acids. The V gene's germline CDR1 is LNHDA and CDR2 SQIVND (reference sequence). V gave up 3 bases and J gave up 0 bases, with 18 bases separating them.